These 19 T cell receptor beta chains share one sample of origin, sequenced in a study of cytomegalovirus exposure and HLA in healthy donors. The PCR employed 60 Vbeta primers together with 13 Jbeta primers. This table comes from immunoSEQ multiplex PCR, and its TCRdb copy is limited to in-frame clones, with some not included. The data contain around 150,000 clones, about 64% of them seen just once; the ten biggest clones take up roughly 6.4%. Sequencing was performed on PBMCs. Receptors were obtained from a woman aged 55-69 years in good health and CMV-seropositive.

The V and J genes are TRBV7-2 and TRBJ2-2, with 7 bases aligning to TRBD1. The V segment lost 5 bases and the J segment 6 bases; nucleotides outside the gene matches: 3. The length of the CDR3 is 13 residues. Per the germline V gene, CDR1 is SGHTA and CDR2 is FQGNSA. CDR3 sequence (DNA): TGTGCCAGCAGCCACGACAGGGCCGGGGAGCTGTTTTTT. Its translation: CASSHDRAGELFF.

The J gene is TRBJ1-2, the V gene TRBV5-4; D call uncertain. Trimming took 1 base from V and 2 from J, leaving 15 bases between them. This CDR3 comprises 16 residues. CDR1 and CDR2 (germline): SGHNT, YYREEE (reference sequence). CDR3 DNA: TGTGCCAGCAGCTTGAACGGCGGTGGATTAAACTATGGCTACACCTTC. Translating gives CASSLNGGGLNYGYTF. Full variable domain (missing parts from reference TRBV5-4 and TRBJ1-2): ETGVTQSPTHLIKTRGQQVTLRCSSQSGHNTVSWYQQALGQGPQFIFQYYREEENGRGNFPPRFSGLQFPNYSSELNVNALELDDSALYLCASSLNGGGLNYGYTFGSGTRLTVV.

As to this clone: A read error may produce the germline difference seen at one junction end. The chain employs TRBV7-9 and TRBJ2-7, with D tentatively TRBD1 (5 bases). Germline assignment: CDR1 SEHNR and CDR2 FQNEAQ (reference sequence). This CDR3 is 14 amino acids long. In DNA form, the CDR3 reads TGTGCCAGCAGCTTCTCCCTATCTCAGGGTTCATGGTCTTTC. Translating it yields CASSFSLSQGSWSF.

The chain recombines TRBV18 with TRBJ1-2; TRBD1 matches at 8 bases. Germline V gene data show CDR1 as KGHSH and CDR2 as LQKENI. The CDR3 length is 15 residues. V was clipped by 3 bases and J by 3 bases; unmatched bases: 6. The CDR3 sequence: CASSPTGQGDYGYTF. CDR3 DNA sequence: TGTGCCAGCTCACCGACCGGACAGGGCGACTATGGCTACACCTTC.

This rearrangement joins TRBV5-1 to TRBJ2-6; maybe TRBD1 (6 bases). The CDR3 has 17 amino acids. Trimming pared 4 bases from V and 1 base from J, leaving 15 bases between. Germline CDR1 is SGHRS and CDR2 is YFSETQ. The CDR3 loop reads CASSPRTVLSGANVLTF. The DNA for the CDR3 is TGCGCCAGCAGCCCTCGGACAGTTTTGTCTGGGGCCAACGTCCTGACTTTC.

In its sample, this clone was seen once. The V gene is TRBV4-1, the J gene TRBJ1-4, with D unclear. This CDR3 has 14 amino acids. V lost 1 base, J lost 1 base, and 4 bases lay in between. CDR1 is MGHRA, CDR2 YSYEKL, per germline. The CDR3 is CASSQAGTNEKLFF. Here the CDR3 DNA reads TGCGCCAGCAGCCAAGCAGGAACTAATGAAAAACTGTTTTTT.

This clone showed up just a few times. The chain combines TRBV9 with TRBJ2-3; 14 nucleotides agree with TRBD2. The CDR3 is made up of 18 amino acids. V was clipped by 3 bases and J by 2 bases; unmatched bases: 8. CDR1 and CDR2 from the germline V gene are SGDLS and YYNGEE. The CDR3 loop is CASSARGTSGSTTDTQYF. Written as DNA, the CDR3 is TGTGCCAGCAGCGCACGCGGGACTAGCGGGAGCACCACAGATACGCAGTATTTT.

V and J are TRBV15 and TRBJ1-2; D gene unclear. The CDR3 sequence is 12 residues long. V was trimmed by 3 bases and J by 1 base, leaving 3 bases between them. CDR1 is LNHNV and CDR2 is YYDKDF in the germline V gene (reference sequence). DNA of the CDR3: TGTGCCACCAGCAGTATTAACTATGGCTACACCTTC. Translated, it gives CATSSINYGYTF. The variable domain in full, completed from reference TRBV15 and TRBJ1-2, reads DAMVIQNPRYQVTQFGKPVTLSCSQTLNHNVMYWYQQKSSQAPKLLFHYYDKDFNNEADTPDNFQSRRPNTSFCFLDIRSPGLGDTAMYLCATSSINYGYTFGSGTRLTVV.

The rearrangement joins TRBV29-1 to TRBJ1-2; possibly TRBD1 for D (5 bases). The CDR3 spans 16 residues. Germline loops: CDR1 SQVTM, CDR2 ANQGSEA. V was shortened by 3 bases and J by 1 base, with 18 bases between the two germline ends. The CDR3 sequence is CSVEGMGLGYNYGYTF. In DNA form, the CDR3 reads TGCAGCGTTGAGGGAATGGGACTCGGATATAACTATGGCTACACCTTC.

Notes on this clone: This sample also contains other DNA sequences that code for the same CDR3. This chain uses TRBV11-2 with TRBJ2-7; possible D gene TRBD2, 5 bases. The V and J ends lost 5 bases and 4 bases respectively, with 12 bases between them. Looked up from germline, CDR1 is SGHAT and CDR2 is FQNNGV. The CDR3 contains 13 residues. The chain's CDR3 is CASSLGEGYEQYF. Here the CDR3 DNA reads TGTGCCAGCAGCCTAGGTGAGGGTTACGAGCAGTACTTC.

The chain employs TRBV6-5 and TRBJ2-2; D call uncertain. The CDR3 sequence is 13 residues long. Trimming removed 5 bases from V and 3 bases from J, with 7 bases in between. CDR1 and CDR2 (germline): MNHEY, SVGAGI. The CDR3 DNA reads TGTGCCAGCAGTATACTTTACACCGGGGAGCTGTTTTTT. Residues: CASSILYTGELFF.

This chain uses TRBV7-9 with TRBJ2-5; D is perhaps TRBD1 (7 bases). Trimming removed 5 bases from V and 4 bases from J, with 17 bases in between. The CDR3 covers 15 residues. CDR1 and CDR2 (germline): SEHNR, FQNEAQ (reference sequence). CDR3 region: CASSRSAGGGETQYF. The CDR3 DNA sequence: TGTGCCAGCAGCCGAAGTGCAGGGGGAGGAGAGACCCAGTACTTC.

CDR3 sequence reads: CASSIKGQMDYGYTF. The CDR3 nucleotides read TGTGCCAGTAGTATAAAGGGGCAGATGGACTATGGCTACACCTTC. This sequence joins TRBV19 and TRBJ1-2; D perhaps matches TRBD1 (5 bases). V shed 2 bases and J shed 3 bases, with 13 bases lying between them. The CDR3 runs to 15 residues. Per the germline V gene, CDR1 is LNHDA and CDR2 is SQIVND (reference sequence).

J is TRBJ2-3 and V is TRBV28; weak D call: TRBD1 (6 bases). Germline assignment: CDR1 MDHEN and CDR2 SYDVKM. The CDR3 is 17 residues long. V lost 8 bases and J 2 bases, leaving 23 bases between the germline ends. The CDR3 DNA follows: TGTGCCAGCGGAGAGAATGGGGGCGACTTGTTCACAGATACGCAGTATTTT. Translation gives CASGENGGDLFTDTQYF.

The rearrangement uses TRBV7-6 and TRBJ1-1, with TRBD1 as a possible D gene (5 bases). The CDR3 spans 18 residues. In germline, CDR1 is SGHVS, CDR2 FNYEAQ. Trimming took off 1 base at V and 0 bases at J, with 18 bases between the two ends. The CDR3 DNA reads as TGTGCCAGCAGCTTAGTAAGATGGGGAAGGGGTCTGAACACTGAAGCTTTCTTT. Translating gives CASSLVRWGRGLNTEAFF.

The gene calls are TRBV5-1 and TRBJ1-1, with unresolved D. The CDR3 is 14 amino acids. The germline V and J ends were trimmed by 7 bases and 6 bases, with 19 bases remaining between them. Germline values: CDR1 SGHRS, CDR2 YFSETQ. CDR3 in DNA: TGCGCCAGCGGCCCCGGACGCGGGAGGGCTGAAGCTTTCTTT. This gives the protein CASGPGRGRAEAFF.

V and J are TRBV5-1 and TRBJ1-2; the match to TRBD1 covers 7 bases. CDR3 size: 15 residues. Unmatched junction bases numbered 7, after V lost 3 bases and J lost 2 bases. Per the germline V gene, CDR1 is SGHRS and CDR2 is YFSETQ. The CDR3 sequence: CASSSQGGANYGYTF. In nucleotides, the CDR3 is TGCGCCAGCAGCTCCCAGGGGGGAGCAAACTATGGCTACACCTTC. The whole variable domain, filled in from reference TRBV5-1 and TRBJ1-2, reads KAGVTQTPRYLIKTRGQQVTLSCSPISGHRSVSWYQQTPGQGLQFLFEYFSETQRNKGNFPGRFSGRQFSNSRSEMNVSTLELGDSALYLCASSSQGGANYGYTFGSGTRLTVV.

The rearrangement joins TRBV7-9 to TRBJ1-2, with TRBD1 as a possible D gene (5 bases). The CDR3 sequence is 15 residues long. Germline CDR1 reads SEHNR; CDR2 reads FQNEAQ (reference sequence). Trimming took off 1 base at V and 7 bases at J, with 16 bases between the two ends. Here the CDR3 reads CASSLGFMGRSGYTF. The DNA of the CDR3 is TGTGCCAGCAGCTTAGGGTTCATGGGGCGGAGTGGCTACACCTTC.

The rearrangement links TRBV19 to TRBJ2-5, with 11 bases fitting TRBD2. CDR1 and CDR2 from the germline V gene are LNHDA and SQIVND (reference sequence). The CDR3 has 17 amino acids. The V segment lost 1 base and the J segment 1 base; nucleotides outside the gene matches: 5. CDR3 sequence reads: CASSIGLTSGVQETQYF. The CDR3 DNA is TGTGCCAGTAGTATAGGCCTGACTAGCGGGGTCCAAGAGACCCAGTACTTC.